This entry features one T cell receptor (beta chain) sequence. Its target is not known. The PCR ran on 60 Vbeta and 13 Jbeta primers. TCRdb's table, derived via immunoSEQ multiplex PCR, lists solely in-frame clones and lacks some. The sample consists of some 90,000 clones, approximately 79% of them appearing once. This record belongs to a study of cytomegalovirus exposure and HLA in healthy donors. Study-wide context: Around 76% of several hundred genotyped donors fell in the Caucasian-associated ancestry cluster.

Regarding the study as a whole: HLA alleles were associated with fewer than 20,000 TCR beta sequences in a later analysis at 0.05 false discovery rate.

CDR1 and CDR2 (germline): SNHLY, FYNNEI. This CDR3 contains 15 residues. V lost 3 bases to trimming and J lost 5 bases, with 16 bases between them. The chain joins TRBV2 to TRBJ1-1; weak D call: TRBD1 (5 bases). What was sequenced was PBMCs. This TCR was sampled from a man aged 25-45 years in good health and CMV-seronegative. In DNA form, the CDR3 reads TGTGCCAGCAGTGACCAGGGTTTAGGGAGGACTGAAGCTTTCTTT. The encoded protein is CASSDQGLGRTEAFF.